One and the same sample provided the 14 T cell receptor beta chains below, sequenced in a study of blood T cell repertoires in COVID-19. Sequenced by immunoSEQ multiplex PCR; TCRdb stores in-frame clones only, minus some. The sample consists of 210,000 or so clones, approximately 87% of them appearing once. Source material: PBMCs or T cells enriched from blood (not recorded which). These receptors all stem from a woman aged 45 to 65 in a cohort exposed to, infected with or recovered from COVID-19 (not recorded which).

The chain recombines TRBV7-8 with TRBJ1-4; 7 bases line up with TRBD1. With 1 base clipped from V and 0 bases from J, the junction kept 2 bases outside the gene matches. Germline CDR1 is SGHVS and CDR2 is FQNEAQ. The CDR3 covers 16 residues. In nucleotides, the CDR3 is TGTGCCAGCAGCTTAGGACAGGGTTCAACTAATGAAAAACTGTTTTTT. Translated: CASSLGQGSTNEKLFF.

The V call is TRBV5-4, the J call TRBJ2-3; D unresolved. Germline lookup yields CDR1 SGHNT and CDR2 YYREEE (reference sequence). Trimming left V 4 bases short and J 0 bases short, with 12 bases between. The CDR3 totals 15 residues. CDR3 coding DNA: TGTGCCAGCAGCCCTCTTTCTGGCAGCACAGATACGCAGTATTTT. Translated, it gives CASSPLSGSTDTQYF.

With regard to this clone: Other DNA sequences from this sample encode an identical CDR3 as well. The CDR3 protein is CASSVGGQGSYGYTF. The DNA for the CDR3 is TGTGCCAGCAGCGTAGGGGGACAGGGGAGCTATGGCTACACCTTC. The chain recombines TRBV9 with TRBJ1-2; the match to TRBD1 covers 10 bases. The germline V gene has CDR1 SGDLS and CDR2 YYNGEE. V was clipped by 0 bases and J by 4 bases; unmatched bases: 3. The CDR3 runs 15 residues.

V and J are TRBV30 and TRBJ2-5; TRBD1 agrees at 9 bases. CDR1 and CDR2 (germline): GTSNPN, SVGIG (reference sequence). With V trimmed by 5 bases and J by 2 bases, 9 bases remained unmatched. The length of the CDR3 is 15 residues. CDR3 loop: CAWSLLGQGQETQYF. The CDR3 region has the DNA TGTGCCTGGTCTCTGTTAGGACAGGGGCAAGAGACCCAGTACTTC.

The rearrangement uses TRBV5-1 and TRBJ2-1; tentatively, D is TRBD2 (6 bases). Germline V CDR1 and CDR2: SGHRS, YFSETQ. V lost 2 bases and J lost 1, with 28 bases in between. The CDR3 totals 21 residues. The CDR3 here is CASSFMGGGRLSSESYNEQFF. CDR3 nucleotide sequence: TGCGCCAGCAGCTTCATGGGTGGGGGGAGGCTTTCCTCCGAGTCCTACAATGAGCAGTTCTTC.

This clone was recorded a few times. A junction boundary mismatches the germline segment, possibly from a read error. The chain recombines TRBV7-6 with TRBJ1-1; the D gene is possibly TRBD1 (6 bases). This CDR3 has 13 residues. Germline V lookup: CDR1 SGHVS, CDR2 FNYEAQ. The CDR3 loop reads CASSLGQYTEAFF. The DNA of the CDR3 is TGTGCCAGCAGTTTAGGACAGTACACTGAAGCTTTCTTT.

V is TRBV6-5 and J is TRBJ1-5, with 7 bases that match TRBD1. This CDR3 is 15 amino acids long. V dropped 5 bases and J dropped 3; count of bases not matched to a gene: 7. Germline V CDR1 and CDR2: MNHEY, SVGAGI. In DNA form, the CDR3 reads TGTGCCAGCAGTCGGGACAGTCATCCCAATCAGCCCCAGCATTTT. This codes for CASSRDSHPNQPQHF.

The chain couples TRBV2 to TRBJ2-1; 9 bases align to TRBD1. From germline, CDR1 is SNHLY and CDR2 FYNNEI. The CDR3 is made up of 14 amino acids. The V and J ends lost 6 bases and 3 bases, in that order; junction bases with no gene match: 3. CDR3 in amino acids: CASRLTGGYNEQFF. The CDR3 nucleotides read TGTGCCAGCAGGCTGACAGGGGGCTACAATGAGCAGTTCTTC.

The CDR3 region is CASSYTRQGYSAFF. DNA for the CDR3: TGTGCCAGCAGTTACACCCGCCAGGGATATTCGGCTTTCTTT. The rearrangement joins TRBV6-5 to TRBJ1-1; D possibly corresponds to TRBD1 (5 bases). Germline CDR1 MNHEY, CDR2 SVGAGI. V lost 2 bases, J lost 11 bases, and 18 bases lay in between. The CDR3 length is 14 residues.

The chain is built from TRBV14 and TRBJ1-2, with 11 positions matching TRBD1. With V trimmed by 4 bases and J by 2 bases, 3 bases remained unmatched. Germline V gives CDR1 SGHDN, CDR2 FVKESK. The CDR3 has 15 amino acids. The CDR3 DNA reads TGTGCCAGCAGCCGGAGGGACAGGGGGAACTATGGCTACACCTTC. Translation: CASSRRDRGNYGYTF.

This CDR3 is CASSLTGTSGGFYEQYF. For the CDR3, the DNA is TGTGCCAGCAGCTTAACAGGCACTAGCGGGGGGTTCTACGAGCAGTACTTC. J is TRBJ2-7 and V is TRBV7-3, with 12 bases identical to TRBD2. Trimming removed 0 bases from V and 3 bases from J; junction bases left unmatched: 6. The CDR3 has 17 residues. Germline CDR1 and CDR2: SGHTA and FQGTGA.

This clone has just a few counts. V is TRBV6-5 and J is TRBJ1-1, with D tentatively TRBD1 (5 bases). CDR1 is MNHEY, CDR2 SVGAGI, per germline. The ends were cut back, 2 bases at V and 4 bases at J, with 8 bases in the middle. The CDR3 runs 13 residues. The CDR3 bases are TGTGCCAGCAGTTACGGTCAGGGCACTGAAGCTTTCTTT. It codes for CASSYGQGTEAFF.

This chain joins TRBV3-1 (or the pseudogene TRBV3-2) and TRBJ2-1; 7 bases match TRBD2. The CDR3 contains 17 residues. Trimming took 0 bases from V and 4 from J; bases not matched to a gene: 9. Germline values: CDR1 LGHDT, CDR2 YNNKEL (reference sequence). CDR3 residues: CASSQEGGFPPYNEQFF. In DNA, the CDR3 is TGTGCCAGCAGCCAAGAGGGGGGGTTTCCTCCGTACAATGAGCAGTTCTTC.

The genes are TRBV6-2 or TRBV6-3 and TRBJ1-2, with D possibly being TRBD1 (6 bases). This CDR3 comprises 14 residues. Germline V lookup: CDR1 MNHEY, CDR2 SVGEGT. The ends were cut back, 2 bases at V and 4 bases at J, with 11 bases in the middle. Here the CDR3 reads CASSYPGQPYGYTF. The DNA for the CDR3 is TGTGCCAGCAGTTACCCAGGACAGCCCTATGGCTACACCTTC.